The rows below give T cell receptor beta chains drawn from one sample of a study of T cell repertoires in cytomegalovirus infection. What these receptors recognize is not known. Via MiXCR, TCRdb re-called the reads, giving one row per CDR3 protein. The sample yields roughly 570,000 distinct CDR3 sequences, roughly 42% seen once. The specimen comprised cultured PBMCs, sampled from culture after CMV antigen stimulation. Receptors were obtained from a human donor in good health (CMV status not recorded). Some clones in this sample may be carry-over from other donors' samples. Both conserved end residues are part of each CDR3. D genes are given only for firm matches.

J	D	V	CDR3
TRBJ2-7	-	TRBV7-9	CASDPYEQYF
TRBJ2-7	-	TRBV12-3/TRBV12-4	CASSFQGSRYEQYF
TRBJ2-1	TRBD1	TRBV19	CATGTGNNNEQFF
TRBJ2-2	-	TRBV9	CASSVAGSRNTGELFF
TRBJ2-3	TRBD1	TRBV7-9	CASSLRTGVTDTQYF
TRBJ1-3	-	TRBV11-2	CASSWDGPSGNTIYF
TRBJ1-2	-	TRBV28	CASKPRRDGYTF
TRBJ2-1	TRBD2	TRBV28	CASRSGLAANNEQFF
TRBJ2-5	TRBD2	TRBV7-2	CASIPRSLAGGRGETQYF
TRBJ1-2	-	TRBV20-1	CSVEDKGYDGYTF
TRBJ2-5	TRBD2	TRBV2	CASSGPSGGAHETQYF
TRBJ2-2	TRBD2	TRBV19	CASSPREGFSSGTAELFF
TRBJ2-2	-	TRBV19	CASSIRGAKRTGELFF
TRBJ2-3	-	TRBV7-2	CASSLVWWGRQTDMQYF
TRBJ2-7	TRBD2	TRBV7-2	CASSAGLAGIAYEQYF
TRBJ1-1	TRBD1	TRBV7-2	CASSLAQGGTEAFF
TRBJ2-7	TRBD2	TRBV6-5	CASSYNREGEQYF
TRBJ2-3	TRBD2	TRBV4-1	CASSLGLAPMGIDTQYF
TRBJ1-4	TRBD1	TRBV28	CASSSGTGGNEKLFF
TRBJ2-1	TRBD2	TRBV25-1	CASSGPGLAGVEQFF
TRBJ2-7	TRBD1	TRBV6-1	CASSDRFGQGASYEQYF
TRBJ2-7	-	TRBV6-5	CASTRSGGRGRRQYF
TRBJ2-1	TRBD2	TRBV7-9	CASSLSDPSGGYNEQFF
TRBJ1-1	-	TRBV5-1	CASSGQSPRNTEAFF
TRBJ2-5	TRBD1	TRBV5-4	CASSLPGQREETQYF
TRBJ2-1	TRBD2	TRBV20-1	CSASRSGGAAEQFF
TRBJ2-7	-	TRBV7-2	CASATGPGGEQYF
TRBJ1-2	-	TRBV12-3/TRBV12-4	CASSLSPALYGYTF
TRBJ2-5	TRBD2	TRBV12-3/TRBV12-4	CASSRERGLAGEQGETQYF
TRBJ2-5	-	TRBV7-2	CASSFQRQETQYF
TRBJ2-7	TRBD2	TRBV15	CATSRDRSGGSEF
TRBJ2-1	TRBD2	TRBV5-4	CASSPTGTSVPNEQFF
TRBJ1-5	-	TRBV28	CASSLGTTHRQPQHF
TRBJ2-5	-	TRBV28	CASIPDLRQEETQYF
TRBJ2-7	-	TRBV14	CASSQVGVRDWIYEQYF
TRBJ1-4	-	TRBV6-1	CASSELYEKLFF
TRBJ1-4	-	TRBV6-8	CASSYDWSDEKLFF
TRBJ2-7	TRBD2	TRBV10-2	CASSDLAGGDYEQYF
TRBJ2-7	TRBD1	TRBV7-7	CASSQGTGFSYEQYF
TRBJ2-6	-	TRBV19	CASSIAPAGAAAGANVLTF
TRBJ2-2	-	TRBV7-2	CASSNARFGGRIGELFF
TRBJ2-2	-	TRBV11-2	CASSQHGVGQNTGELFF
TRBJ2-7	-	TRBV3-1	CASSPPGRILIYEQYF
TRBJ2-7	-	TRBV6-1	CASSADWTSYEQYF
TRBJ2-7	-	TRBV7-8	CASSSLAGMGEQYF
TRBJ2-1	TRBD2	TRBV20-1	CSARAAGGPGNEQFF
TRBJ2-5	TRBD1	TRBV7-8	CASSLMTGGIETQYF
TRBJ2-3	-	TRBV6-6	CASSYSPSFNTDTQYF